One and the same sample provided the 9 T cell receptor beta chains below, sequenced in a study of breast tumors, draining lymph nodes, adjacent tissues. Axillary draining lymph nodes of breast cancer patients supplied the node samples. TCRdb reanalysed the multiplex PCR reads using MiXCR and keeps one entry per CDR3 protein. Found here are 200,000 or so distinct CDR3 sequences, around a third of them singletons; the top ten hold 4.3%. Sequencing was performed on axillary lymph node tissue. The origin of the receptors is a female donor with breast cancer. Some clones in this sample may be carry-over from other donors' samples.

J is TRBJ2-7 and V is TRBV12-3 or TRBV12-4; the match to TRBD1 covers 8 bases. The CDR3 length is 13 residues. With V trimmed by 6 bases and J by 6 bases, 7 bases remained unmatched. CDR3 nucleotides: TGTGCCAGCAGGCCTGCTACAGGGGGCGAGCAGTACTTC. Translated: CASRPATGGEQYF.

Ten or more counts support this clonotype. The V gene is TRBV19, the J gene TRBJ1-5, with D tentatively TRBD1 (6 bases). V gave up 5 bases and J gave up 3 bases, with 17 bases separating them. Germline V gene lookup returns CDR1 LNHDA and CDR2 SQIVND (reference sequence). The CDR3 runs to 16 residues. The CDR3: CASSFQGRPFNQPQHF. CDR3 coding DNA: TGTGCCAGTAGTTTTCAGGGGCGACCTTTCAATCAGCCCCAGCATTTT. The variable domain in full, with the rest retrieved from reference TRBV19 and TRBJ1-5, is DGGITQSPKYLFRKEGQNVTLSCEQNLNHDAMYWYRQDPGQGLRLIYYSQIVNDFQKGDIAEGYSVSREKKESFPLTVTSAQKNPTAFYLCASSFQGRPFNQPQHFGDGTRLSIL.

The V gene is TRBV19, the J gene TRBJ2-7; 11 positions agree with TRBD1. V dropped 4 bases and J dropped 5; count of bases not matched to a gene: 4. This CDR3 has 14 residues. CDR1 and CDR2 from the germline V gene are LNHDA and SQIVND (reference sequence). The CDR3 coding sequence is TGTGCCAGTAGTACCGGACAGGGGGCCAACGAGCAGTACTTC. Amino acid sequence: CASSTGQGANEQYF.

This clonotype was picked up many times. This rearrangement joins TRBV9 to TRBJ2-5; unclear D gene. The CDR3 consists of 14 residues. CDR1 and CDR2 from the germline V gene are SGDLS and YYNGEE. The V gene lost 0 bases and the J gene lost 5 bases, with 11 bases spanning the gap. This chain's CDR3 is CASSVGLPTETQYF. CDR3 coding DNA: TGTGCCAGCAGCGTAGGTTTACCTACGGAGACCCAGTACTTC.

This clonotype was observed many times. The chain employs TRBV19 and TRBJ2-1; the match to TRBD2 covers 8 bases. The V and J ends lost 4 bases and 8 bases, in that order; junction bases with no gene match: 4. Per germline, CDR1 LNHDA and CDR2 SQIVND (reference sequence). This CDR3 region has 13 residues. CDR3 nucleotides: TGTGCCAGTAGTAGTGGGACTAGGGATGAGCAGTTCTTC. This gives the protein CASSSGTRDEQFF.

This clonotype was detected ten times or more. The genes are TRBV7-2 and TRBJ2-3, with TRBD2 identical over 10 bases. The CDR3 has 14 residues. V gave up 8 bases and J gave up 2 bases; unmatched junction bases: 4. The germline gives CDR1 SGHTA, CDR2 FQGNSA. The CDR3 nucleotides read TGTGCCAGCGGGAGCGGGGGGGCCACAGATACGCAGTATTTT. Encoded protein: CASGSGGATDTQYF.

Comments on this clonotype: A much more abundant neighbour one base away suggests this may be a read error. J is TRBJ2-7 and V is TRBV19; 7 bases match TRBD1. Trimming at V came to 6 bases and at J to 4 bases, leaving 12 bases not matched to a gene. Per the germline V gene, CDR1 is LNHDA and CDR2 is SQIVND (reference sequence). This CDR3 comprises 15 residues. DNA for the CDR3: TGTGCCAGTAGCCTCCGCTGCAGGGGGATTTACGAGCAGTACTTC. Its protein product is CASSLRCRGIYEQYF.

About this clonotype itself: No conserved phenylalanine or tryptophan ends this CDR3, so it is likely a read error. It is unclear where the CDR3 begins or ends on the DNA, so no DNA is shown, and the CDR3 is as TCRdb lists it. The chain is built from TRBV6-2 or TRBV6-3 and TRBJ2-1. Including both end residues, the CDR3 is 8 amino acids long. Per germline, CDR1 MNHEY and CDR2 SVGEGT. CDR3 residues: CASSYLGR.

This clonotype was counted many times. V and J are TRBV6-6 and TRBJ2-7; 9 bases map to TRBD1. V shed 4 bases, J shed 1 base, and the junction held 11 bases outside the gene matches. The CDR3 length is 17 residues. CDR1 and CDR2 (germline): MNHNY, SVGAGI (reference sequence). The CDR3 nucleotides are TGTGCCAGCAGTTCCCTGGGACAGGGCGAAGGATCCTACGAGCAGTACTTC. Amino acid sequence: CASSSLGQGEGSYEQYF.